Shown below are 5 T cell receptor beta chains from a single sample sequenced in a study of T cell therapy after organ transplantation (dated 2019 in TCRdb). What this sample's time point label stands for: 4-8 weeks after completion of therapy. These receptors have no known antigen. The library came from the immunoSEQ multiplex PCR assay. TCRdb obtained this table from immuneACCESS and retained in-frame rearrangements with V and J assigned. These tables miss some clones; where compared with another copy, unresolved V genes account for less than half of the shortfall, and the remainder is unexplained. This sample is represented by 20,000 or so clones; 65% to 85% of them were singletons. 7% to 10% of the sample comes from the top ten. Sample: CD8+ T cells from blood, taken after autologous CMV-specific T cell therapy. The receptors come from a human patient who had received a solid organ transplant and had CMV disease. Some T cells may derive from the graft donor when a transplant has been performed.

V is TRBV10-2 and J is TRBJ2-2; D is undetermined. CDR3 length: 12 amino acids. The germline V and J ends were trimmed by 4 bases and 8 bases, with 8 bases remaining between them. Germline CDR1 is WSHSY and CDR2 is SAAADI. The CDR3 here is CASSAGEGELFF. The CDR3 coding sequence is TGCGCCAGCAGTGCGGGTGAGGGGGAGCTGTTTTTT.

This clone has just a few counts. V and J are TRBV4-1 and TRBJ2-7; 10 bases are a match to TRBD2. The CDR3 loop spans 15 amino acids. The germline CDR1 and CDR2 sequences are MGHRA and YSYEKL. With 2 bases clipped from V and 2 bases from J, the junction kept 3 bases outside the gene matches. The CDR3 nucleotides read TGCGCCAGCAGCCAAACTAGCGGGGTTCCCTACGAGCAGTACTTC. It translates to CASSQTSGVPYEQYF.

The gene calls are TRBV9 and TRBJ1-3; TRBD1 might be the D (5 bases). The length of the CDR3 is 15 residues. In germline, CDR1 is SGDLS, CDR2 YYNGEE. The germline V and J ends were trimmed by 0 bases and 4 bases, with 11 bases remaining between them. This CDR3 reads CASSVGQGGGNTIYF. The CDR3 DNA sequence: TGTGCCAGCAGCGTAGGTCAGGGAGGGGGAAACACCATATATTTT.

The chain's CDR3 is CASRTTGGTGNTIYF. CDR3 bases: TGTGCCAGCAGAACCACAGGGGGGACTGGAAACACCATATATTTT. The V gene is TRBV6-1, the J gene TRBJ1-3, with TRBD1 matching 8 bases. The CDR3 has 15 amino acids. Germline values: CDR1 MNHNS, CDR2 SASEGT. V shed 6 bases, J shed 2 bases, and the junction held 6 bases outside the gene matches.

The chain uses TRBV27 and TRBJ1-1, with a tentative D call TRBD1 (5 bases). V shed 3 bases and J shed 3 bases, with 11 bases lying between them. CDR1 MNHEY and CDR2 SMNVEV come from the germline V gene (reference sequence). This CDR3 comprises 14 residues. The chain's CDR3 is CASSLRGLYTEAFF. The CDR3 nucleotides read TGTGCCAGCAGTTTGCGGGGCCTCTACACTGAAGCTTTCTTT.